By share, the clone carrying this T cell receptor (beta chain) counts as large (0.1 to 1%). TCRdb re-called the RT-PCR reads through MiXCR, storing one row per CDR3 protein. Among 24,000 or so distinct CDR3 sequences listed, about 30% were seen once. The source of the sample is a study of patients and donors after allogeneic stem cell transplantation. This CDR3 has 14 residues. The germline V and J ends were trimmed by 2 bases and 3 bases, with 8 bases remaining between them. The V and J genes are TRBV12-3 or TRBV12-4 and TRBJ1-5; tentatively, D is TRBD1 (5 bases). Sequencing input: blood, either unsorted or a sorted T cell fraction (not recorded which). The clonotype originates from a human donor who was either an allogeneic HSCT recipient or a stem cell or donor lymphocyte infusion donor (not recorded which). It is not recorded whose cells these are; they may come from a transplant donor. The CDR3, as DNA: TGTGCCAGCAGTTTAAGGGGCCCCAATCAGCCCCAGCATTTT. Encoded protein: CASSLRGPNQPQHF.